This TCR beta chain stems from a study of PD-1 blockade in classical Hodgkin lymphoma. The data were produced by immunoSEQ multiplex PCR, yet TCRdb's version contains in-frame clones alone and is incomplete. The sample lists fewer than 75,000 clones; 88% were seen once. Study-level points and caveats: Baseline diversity was lower in partial responders and progressors than complete responders. Researchers reported that CD4+ TCR diversity, though not CD8+, rose significantly by C4D1.

Every patient was affected by relapse after autologous stem cell transplantation, while exposure to brentuximab vedotin was not uniform. The best responses consisted of complete response, partial response or progressive disease. The CDR3 contains 17 residues. CDR1 is KGHSH, CDR2 LQKENI, per germline. V shed 0 bases and J shed 1 base, with 15 bases lying between them. A note on this clone: Its specificity is unknown.

The chain recombines TRBV18 with TRBJ1-1, with D maybe TRBD1 (5 bases). This material consisted of peripheral blood mononuclear cells (PBMCs), taken before the second cycle of nivolumab. This TCR was recovered from a human donor with classical Hodgkin lymphoma. In nucleotides, the CDR3 is TGTGCCAGCTCACCACCTGAAGGCAGGGTTTGGAACACTGAAGCTTTCTTT. Its translation: CASSPPEGRVWNTEAFF.